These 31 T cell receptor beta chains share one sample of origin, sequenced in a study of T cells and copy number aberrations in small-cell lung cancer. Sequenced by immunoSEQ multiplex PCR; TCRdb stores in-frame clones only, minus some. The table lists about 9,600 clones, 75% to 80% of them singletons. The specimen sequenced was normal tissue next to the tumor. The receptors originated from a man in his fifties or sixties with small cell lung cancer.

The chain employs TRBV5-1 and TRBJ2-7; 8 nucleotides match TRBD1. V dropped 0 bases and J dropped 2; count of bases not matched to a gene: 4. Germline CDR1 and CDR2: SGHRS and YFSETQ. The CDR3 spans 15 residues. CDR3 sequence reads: CASSLGGTGAYEQYF. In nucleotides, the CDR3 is TGCGCCAGCAGCTTGGGCGGGACAGGAGCCTACGAGCAGTACTTC.

CDR3 in amino acids: CASTSSLPAETQYF. In DNA form, the CDR3 reads TGTGCCAGCACCTCTTCCTTGCCCGCGGAGACCCAGTACTTC. This chain joins TRBV5-5 and TRBJ2-5, with D hard to call. This CDR3 comprises 14 residues. Trimming cost V 6 bases and J 5 bases, with 17 bases left between them. Germline V gene sequence: CDR1 SGHKS, CDR2 YYEKEE (reference sequence).

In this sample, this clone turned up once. The CDR3 DNA reads as TGTGCCAGCAGCCCGCAGGGACTAACCTTCGTGCAGAATGAGCAGTTCTTC. Protein product: CASSPQGLTFVQNEQFF. J is TRBJ2-1 and V is TRBV7-9; 7 bases fit TRBD2. V lost 5 bases, J lost 7 bases, and 17 bases stayed unmatched. CDR1 and CDR2 from the germline V gene are SEHNR and FQNEAQ (reference sequence). CDR3 length: 17 residues.

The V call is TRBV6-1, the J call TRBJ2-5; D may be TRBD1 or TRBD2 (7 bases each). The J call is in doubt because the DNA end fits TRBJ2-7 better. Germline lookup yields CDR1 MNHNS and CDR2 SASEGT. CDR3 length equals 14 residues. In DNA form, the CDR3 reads TGTGCCAGCAGAATCCCAGGGGGGGGGCTCGAGCAGTACTTC. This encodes CASRIPGGGLEQYF.

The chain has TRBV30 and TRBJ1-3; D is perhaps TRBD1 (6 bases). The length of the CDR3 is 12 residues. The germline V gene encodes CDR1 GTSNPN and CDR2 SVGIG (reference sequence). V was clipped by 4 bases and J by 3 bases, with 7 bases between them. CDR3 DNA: TGTGCCTGGAAAGGGGGTGGAAACACCATATATTTT. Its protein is CAWKGGGNTIYF.

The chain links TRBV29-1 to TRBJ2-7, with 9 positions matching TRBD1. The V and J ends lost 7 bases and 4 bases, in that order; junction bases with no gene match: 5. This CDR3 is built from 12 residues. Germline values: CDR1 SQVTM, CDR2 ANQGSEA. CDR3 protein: CSAADRGYEQYF. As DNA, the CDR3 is TGCAGCGCTGCAGACAGGGGGTACGAGCAGTACTTC.

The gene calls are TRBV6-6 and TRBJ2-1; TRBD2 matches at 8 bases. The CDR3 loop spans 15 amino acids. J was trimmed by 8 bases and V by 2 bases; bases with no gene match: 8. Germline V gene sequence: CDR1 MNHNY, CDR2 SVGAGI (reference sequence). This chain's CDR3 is CASSYGGRREDEQFF. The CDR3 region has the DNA TGTGCCAGCAGTTACGGCGGGAGGAGGGAAGATGAGCAGTTCTTC.

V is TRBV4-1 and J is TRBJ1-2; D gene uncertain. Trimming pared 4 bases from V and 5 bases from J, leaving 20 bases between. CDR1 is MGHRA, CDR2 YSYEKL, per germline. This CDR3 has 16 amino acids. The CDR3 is CASSPYGDGREYGYTF. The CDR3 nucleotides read TGCGCCAGCAGCCCCTACGGGGATGGTCGGGAGTATGGCTACACCTTC.

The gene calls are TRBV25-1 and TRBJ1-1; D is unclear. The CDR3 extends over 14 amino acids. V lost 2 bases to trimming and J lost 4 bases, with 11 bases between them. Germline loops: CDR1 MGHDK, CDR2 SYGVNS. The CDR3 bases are TGTGCCAGCAGTGAAATTTCCAGCGGCACTGAAGCTTTCTTT. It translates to CASSEISSGTEAFF.

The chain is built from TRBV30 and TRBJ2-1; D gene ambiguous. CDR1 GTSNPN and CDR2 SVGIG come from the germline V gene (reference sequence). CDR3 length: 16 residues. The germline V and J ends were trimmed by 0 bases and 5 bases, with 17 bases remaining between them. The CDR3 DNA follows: TGTGCCTGGAGTGTTAACTACCGGCCCCCCAACAATGAGCAGTTCTTC. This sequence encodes CAWSVNYRPPNNEQFF. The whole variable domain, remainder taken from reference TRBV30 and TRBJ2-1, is SQTIHQWPATLVQPVGSPLSLECTVEGTSNPNLYWYRQAAGRGLQLLFYSVGIGQISSEVPQNLSASRPQDRQFILSSKKLLLSDSGFYLCAWSVNYRPPNNEQFFGPGTRLTVL.

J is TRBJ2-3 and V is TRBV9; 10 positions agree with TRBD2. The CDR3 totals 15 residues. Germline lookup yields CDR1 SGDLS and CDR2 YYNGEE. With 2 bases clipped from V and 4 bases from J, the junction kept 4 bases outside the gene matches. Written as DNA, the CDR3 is TGTGCCAGCAGCGTGTCTAGCGGGAGTCCAGATACGCAGTATTTT. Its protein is CASSVSSGSPDTQYF.

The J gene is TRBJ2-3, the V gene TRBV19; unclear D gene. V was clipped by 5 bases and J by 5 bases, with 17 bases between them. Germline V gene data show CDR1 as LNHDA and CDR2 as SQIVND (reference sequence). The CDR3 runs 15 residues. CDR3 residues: CASSRSRPPGDTQYF. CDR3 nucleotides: TGTGCCAGTAGTCGTAGCAGACCCCCTGGAGATACGCAGTATTTT.

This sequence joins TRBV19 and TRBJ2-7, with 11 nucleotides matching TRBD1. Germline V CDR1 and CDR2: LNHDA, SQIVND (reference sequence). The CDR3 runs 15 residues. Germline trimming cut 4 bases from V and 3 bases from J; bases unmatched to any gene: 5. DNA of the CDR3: TGTGCCAGTAGTACATCCGGGACAGGGGGCTACGAGCAGTACTTC. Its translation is CASSTSGTGGYEQYF.

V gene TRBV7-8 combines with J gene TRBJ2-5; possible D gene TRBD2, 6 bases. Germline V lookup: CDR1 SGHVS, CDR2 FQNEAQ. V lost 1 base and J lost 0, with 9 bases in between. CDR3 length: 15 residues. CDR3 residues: CASSLGAGYQETQYF. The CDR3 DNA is TGTGCCAGCAGCTTAGGCGCGGGGTACCAAGAGACCCAGTACTTC.

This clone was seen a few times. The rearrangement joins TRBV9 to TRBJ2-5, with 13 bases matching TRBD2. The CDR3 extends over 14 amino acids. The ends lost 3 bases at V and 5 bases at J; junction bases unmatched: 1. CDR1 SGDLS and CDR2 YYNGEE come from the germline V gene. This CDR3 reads CASSELAGGETQYF. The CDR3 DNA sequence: TGTGCCAGCAGCGAACTAGCGGGGGGGGAGACCCAGTACTTC.

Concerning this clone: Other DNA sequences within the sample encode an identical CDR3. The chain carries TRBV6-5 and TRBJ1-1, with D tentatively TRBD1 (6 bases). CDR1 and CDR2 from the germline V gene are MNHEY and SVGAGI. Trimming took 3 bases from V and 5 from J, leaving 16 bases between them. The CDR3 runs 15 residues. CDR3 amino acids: CASSYSRGLRTEAFF. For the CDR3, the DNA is TGTGCCAGCAGTTATTCGCGGGGGCTTAGGACTGAAGCTTTCTTT.

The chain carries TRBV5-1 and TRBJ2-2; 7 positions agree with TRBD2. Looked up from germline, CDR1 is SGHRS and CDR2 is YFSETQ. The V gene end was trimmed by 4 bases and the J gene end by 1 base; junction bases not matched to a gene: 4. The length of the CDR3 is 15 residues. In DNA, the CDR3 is TGCGCCAGCAGCCTGACTAGCTGGAACACCGGGGAGCTGTTTTTT. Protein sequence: CASSLTSWNTGELFF. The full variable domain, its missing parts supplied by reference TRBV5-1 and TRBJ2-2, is KAGVTQTPRYLIKTRGQQVTLSCSPISGHRSVSWYQQTPGQGLQFLFEYFSETQRNKGNFPGRFSGRQFSNSRSEMNVSTLELGDSALYLCASSLTSWNTGELFFGEGSRLTVL.

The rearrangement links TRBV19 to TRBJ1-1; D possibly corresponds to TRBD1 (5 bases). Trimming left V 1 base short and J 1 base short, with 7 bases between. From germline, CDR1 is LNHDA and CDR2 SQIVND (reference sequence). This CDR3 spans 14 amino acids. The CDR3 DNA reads TGTGCCAGTAGTATAGGGCAGGGGAACACTGAAGCTTTCTTT. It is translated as CASSIGQGNTEAFF. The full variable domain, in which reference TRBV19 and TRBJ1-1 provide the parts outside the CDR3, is DGGITQSPKYLFRKEGQNVTLSCEQNLNHDAMYWYRQDPGQGLRLIYYSQIVNDFQKGDIAEGYSVSREKKESFPLTVTSAQKNPTAFYLCASSIGQGNTEAFFGQGTRLTVV.

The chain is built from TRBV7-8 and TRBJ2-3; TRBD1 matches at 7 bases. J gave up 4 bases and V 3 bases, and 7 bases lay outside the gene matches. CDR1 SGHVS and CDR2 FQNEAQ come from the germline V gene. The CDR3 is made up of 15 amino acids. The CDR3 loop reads CASSLTGSYPDTQYF. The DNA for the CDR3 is TGTGCCAGCAGCTTGACAGGGAGTTACCCAGATACGCAGTATTTT.

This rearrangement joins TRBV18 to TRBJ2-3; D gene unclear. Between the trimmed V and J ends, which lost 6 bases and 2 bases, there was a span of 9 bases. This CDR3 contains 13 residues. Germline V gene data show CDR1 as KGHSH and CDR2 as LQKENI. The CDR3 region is CASSFRNTDTQYF. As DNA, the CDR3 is TGTGCCAGCTCTTTCCGAAACACAGATACGCAGTATTTT.

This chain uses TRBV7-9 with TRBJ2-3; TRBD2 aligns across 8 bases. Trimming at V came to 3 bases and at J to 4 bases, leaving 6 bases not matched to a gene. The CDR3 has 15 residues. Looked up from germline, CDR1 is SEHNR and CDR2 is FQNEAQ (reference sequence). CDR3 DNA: TGTGCCAGCAGCTTTGACGGGAGGGCCCCAGATACGCAGTATTTT. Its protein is CASSFDGRAPDTQYF.

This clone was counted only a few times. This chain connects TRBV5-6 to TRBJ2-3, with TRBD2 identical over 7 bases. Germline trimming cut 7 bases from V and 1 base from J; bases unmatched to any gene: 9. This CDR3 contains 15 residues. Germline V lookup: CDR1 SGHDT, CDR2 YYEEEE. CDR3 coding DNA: TGTGCCAGCGGGAGGGTAGGGCAGCGCACAGATACGCAGTATTTT. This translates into CASGRVGQRTDTQYF.

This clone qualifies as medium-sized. The CDR3 sequence: CASSLYRVSGYTF. CDR3 in DNA: TGTGCCAGCAGTTTATACAGGGTTAGTGGCTACACCTTC. The chain joins TRBV28 to TRBJ1-2; possible D gene TRBD1, 6 bases. Germline V CDR1 and CDR2: MDHEN, SYDVKM. V was pared by 1 base and J by 7 bases, with 10 bases between. The CDR3 runs to 13 residues.

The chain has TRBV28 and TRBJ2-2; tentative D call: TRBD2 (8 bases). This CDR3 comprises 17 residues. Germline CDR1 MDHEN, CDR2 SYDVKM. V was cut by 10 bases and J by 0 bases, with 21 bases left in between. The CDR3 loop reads CAISGGTVTANTGELFF. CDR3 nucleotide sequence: TGTGCCATCTCGGGAGGGACAGTAACCGCGAACACCGGGGAGCTGTTTTTT.

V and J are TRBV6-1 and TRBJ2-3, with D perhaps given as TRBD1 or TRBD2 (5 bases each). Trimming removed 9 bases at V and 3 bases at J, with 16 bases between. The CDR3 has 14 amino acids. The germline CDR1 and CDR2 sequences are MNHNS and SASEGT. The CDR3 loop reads CASAGASETDTQYF. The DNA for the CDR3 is TGTGCCAGTGCCGGGGCCTCGGAGACAGATACGCAGTATTTT.

For the CDR3, the DNA is TGTGCCATCAGTGAGGATGGGGGCCGGCAGCCCCAGCATTTT. It encodes CAISEDGGRQPQHF. V is TRBV10-3 and J is TRBJ1-5; D may be TRBD1 (6 bases). The CDR3 is 14 residues long. Per the germline V gene, CDR1 is ENHRY and CDR2 is SYGVKD. V was pared by 2 bases and J by 7 bases, with 12 bases between.

The CDR3 region has the DNA TGTGCCTGGGGTGGACAGGGACGCAATGAGCAGTTCTTC. It is translated as CAWGGQGRNEQFF. This chain links TRBV5-4 with TRBJ2-1, with 8 bases aligning to TRBD1. The CDR3 has 13 residues. V was pared by 10 bases and J by 6 bases, with 9 bases of the junction left unmatched. The germline V gene has CDR1 SGHNT and CDR2 YYREEE (reference sequence).

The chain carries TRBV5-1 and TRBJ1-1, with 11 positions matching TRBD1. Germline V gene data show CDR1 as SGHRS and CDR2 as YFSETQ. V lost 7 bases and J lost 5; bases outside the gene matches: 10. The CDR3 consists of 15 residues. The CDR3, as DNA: TGCGCCAGCCACGGGACAGGGGACAGGGGGACTGAAGCTTTCTTT. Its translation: CASHGTGDRGTEAFF.

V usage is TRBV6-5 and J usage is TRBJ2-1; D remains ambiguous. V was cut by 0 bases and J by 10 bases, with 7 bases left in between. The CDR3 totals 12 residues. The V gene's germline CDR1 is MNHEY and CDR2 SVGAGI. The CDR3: CASSYSMSEQFF. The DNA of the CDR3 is TGTGCCAGCAGTTACTCGATGTCAGAGCAGTTCTTC.

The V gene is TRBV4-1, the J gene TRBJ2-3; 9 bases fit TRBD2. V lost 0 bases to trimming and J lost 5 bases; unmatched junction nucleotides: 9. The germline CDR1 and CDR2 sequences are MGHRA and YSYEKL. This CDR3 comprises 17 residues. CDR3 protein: CASSQDLPSGTKDTQYF. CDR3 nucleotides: TGCGCCAGCAGCCAAGATCTCCCTAGCGGGACCAAAGATACGCAGTATTTT.

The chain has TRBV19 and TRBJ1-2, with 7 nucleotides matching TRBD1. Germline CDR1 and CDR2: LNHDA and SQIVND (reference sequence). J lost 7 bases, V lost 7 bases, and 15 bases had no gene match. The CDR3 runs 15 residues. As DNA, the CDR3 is TGTGCCAGTACCATACACCCAGACAGGGCTTCTGGCTACACCTTC. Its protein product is CASTIHPDRASGYTF.